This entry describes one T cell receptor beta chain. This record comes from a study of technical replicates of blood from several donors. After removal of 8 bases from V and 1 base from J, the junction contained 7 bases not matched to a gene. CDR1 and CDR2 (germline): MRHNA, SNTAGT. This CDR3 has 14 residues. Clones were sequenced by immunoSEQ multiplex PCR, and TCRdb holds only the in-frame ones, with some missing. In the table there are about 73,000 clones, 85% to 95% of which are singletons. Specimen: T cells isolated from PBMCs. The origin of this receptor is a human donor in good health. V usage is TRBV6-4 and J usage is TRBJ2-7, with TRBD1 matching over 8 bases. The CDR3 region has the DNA TGTGCCAGCCGTCGCTGGGACAGGTCCTACGAGCAGTACTTC. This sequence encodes CASRRWDRSYEQYF.